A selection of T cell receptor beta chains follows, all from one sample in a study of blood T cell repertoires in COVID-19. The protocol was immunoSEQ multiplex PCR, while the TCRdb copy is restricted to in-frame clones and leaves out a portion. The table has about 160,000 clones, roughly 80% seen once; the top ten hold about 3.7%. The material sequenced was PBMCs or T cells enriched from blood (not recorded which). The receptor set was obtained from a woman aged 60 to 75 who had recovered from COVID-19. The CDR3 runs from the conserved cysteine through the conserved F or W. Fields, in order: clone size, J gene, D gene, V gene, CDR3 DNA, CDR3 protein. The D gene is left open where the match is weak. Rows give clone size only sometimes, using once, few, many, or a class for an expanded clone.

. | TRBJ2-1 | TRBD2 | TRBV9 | TGTGCCAGCAGCGTAAGCGGGGGGGCCCACAATGAGCAGTTCTTC | CASSVSGGAHNEQFF
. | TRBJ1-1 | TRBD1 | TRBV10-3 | TGTGCCATCAGTGAGTGGGAGACAGGGTCGTCTGAAGCTTTCTTT | CAISEWETGSSEAFF
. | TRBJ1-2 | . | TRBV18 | TGTGCCAGCTCACCTCTCGACCCTCAGGGGACTAACTATGGCTACACCTTC | CASSPLDPQGTNYGYTF
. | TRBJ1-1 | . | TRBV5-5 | TGTGCCAGCAGCTTGACAGGGCTGAACACTGAAGCTTTCTTT | CASSLTGLNTEAFF
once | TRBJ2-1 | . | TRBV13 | TGTGCCAGCAGCACGCCCCTCGGGGATGAGCAGTTCTTC | CASSTPLGDEQFF
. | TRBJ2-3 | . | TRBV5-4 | TGTGCCAGCAACCCCAACGGACTCCGACCTGCAGATACGCAGTATTTT | CASNPNGLRPADTQYF
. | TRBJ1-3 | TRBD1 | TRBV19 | TGTGCCAGTAGTATCGGGACAGGGAGGTTTGGAAACACCATATATTTT | CASSIGTGRFGNTIYF
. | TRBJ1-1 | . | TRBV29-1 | TGCAGCGCCATAGACACTGAAGCTTTCTTT | CSAIDTEAFF
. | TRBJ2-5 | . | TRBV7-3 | TGTGCCAGCAGCTTAATCGGGGTGGGCCTCGAGACCCAGTACTTC | CASSLIGVGLETQYF
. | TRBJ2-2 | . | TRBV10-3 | TGTGCCATCAAAAGGGGTGATACTAACACCGGGGAGCTGTTTTTT | CAIKRGDTNTGELFF
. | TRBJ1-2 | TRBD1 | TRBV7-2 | TGTGCCAGCAGCTTACCGGGACAGGGGGGCTCCTTCTATGGCTACACCTTC | CASSLPGQGGSFYGYTF
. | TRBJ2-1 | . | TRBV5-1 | TGCGCCAGCAGAAACCGGGACTACAATGAGCAGTTCTTC | CASRNRDYNEQFF
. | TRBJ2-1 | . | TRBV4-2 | TGTGCCAGCAGCCACCCGGGGGGCGATGAGCAGTTCTTC | CASSHPGGDEQFF
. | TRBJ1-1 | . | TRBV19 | TGTGCCAGTAAAACGAGGGATAACACTGAAGCTTTCTTT | CASKTRDNTEAFF
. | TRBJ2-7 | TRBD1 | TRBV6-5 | TGTGCCAGCCTGCGGGGGACAGGGGGAGCCTACGAGCAGTACTTC | CASLRGTGGAYEQYF
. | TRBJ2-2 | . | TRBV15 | TGTGCCACCAGTGTCTCGACTTCGAACACCGGGGAGCTGTTTTTT | CATSVSTSNTGELFF
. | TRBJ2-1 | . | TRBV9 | TGTGCCAGCAGTGGTTTACGGGGGACCTTAGCAAATGAGCAGTTCTTC | CASSGLRGTLANEQFF
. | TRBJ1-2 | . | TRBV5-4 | TGTGCCAGCAGCTTGGCCGCATGGGGGGGGTGCACCTTC | CASSLAAWGGCTF
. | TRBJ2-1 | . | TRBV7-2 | TGTGCCAGCAGCTTATCAGGGGCCTACAATGAGCAGTTCTTC | CASSLSGAYNEQFF
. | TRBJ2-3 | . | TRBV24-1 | TGTGCCACCAGTGATGGCGGGATTTCAGATACGCAGTATTTT | CATSDGGISDTQYF
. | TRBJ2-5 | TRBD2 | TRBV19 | TGTGCCAGTAGTAACTTGCGGGGGGTCCTCCAAGAGACCCAGTACTTC | CASSNLRGVLQETQYF
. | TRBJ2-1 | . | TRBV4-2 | TGTGCCAGCAGCCAAGATGGGGCTATCGTCAATGAGCAGTTCTTC | CASSQDGAIVNEQFF
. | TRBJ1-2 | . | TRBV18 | TGTGCCAGCTCAACTGGGGGACAATGGAACTATGGCTACACCTTC | CASSTGGQWNYGYTF
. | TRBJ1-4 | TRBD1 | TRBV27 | TGTGCCAGCACCGGACAGGGGTGGAGTGAAAAACTGTTTTTT | CASTGQGWSEKLFF
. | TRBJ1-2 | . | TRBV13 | TGTGCCAGCAGCTCCCCCGACTATGGCTACACCTTC | CASSSPDYGYTF
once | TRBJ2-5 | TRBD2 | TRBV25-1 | TGTGCCAGCAGTGAACGCGGGGGGTCTCAAGAGACCCAGTACTTC | CASSERGGSQETQYF
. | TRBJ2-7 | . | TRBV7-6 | TGTGCCAGCAGCTTAGGGACTAACTCCTACGAGCAGTACTTC | CASSLGTNSYEQYF
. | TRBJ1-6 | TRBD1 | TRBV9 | TGTGCCAGCAGCCCACAGGGACAGTCTAATTCACCCCTCCACTTT | CASSPQGQSNSPLHF
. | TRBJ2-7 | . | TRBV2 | TGTGCCAGCAGCAACTCATTCTACGAGCAGTACTTC | CASSNSFYEQYF
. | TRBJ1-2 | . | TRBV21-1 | TGTGCCAGCAGCAGGTCAACGACGGGCTATGGCTACACCTTC | CASSRSTTGYGYTF
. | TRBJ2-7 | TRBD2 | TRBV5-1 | TGCGCCAGCAGTACTTCCAGCGGGGGGGCCTACGAGCAGTACTTC | CASSTSSGGAYEQYF
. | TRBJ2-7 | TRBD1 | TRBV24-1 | TGTGCCACTCCAGGGACAGGGATCTACGAGCAGTACTTC | CATPGTGIYEQYF
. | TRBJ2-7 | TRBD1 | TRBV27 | TGTGCCAGCAGCGGGACAGGGACCACCTACGAGCAGTACTTC | CASSGTGTTYEQYF
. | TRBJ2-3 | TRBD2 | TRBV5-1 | TGCGCCAGCAGCCTTCAGGGCGGGGGGTCCACAGATACGCAGTATTTT | CASSLQGGGSTDTQYF
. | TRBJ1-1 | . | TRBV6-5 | TGTGCCAGCAGTTACGTTTCGGGGGGGGCTCGGGCTTTCTTT | CASSYVSGGARAFF
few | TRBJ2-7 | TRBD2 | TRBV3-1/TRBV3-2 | TGTGCCAGCAGCTCACTAGCGGGGGTGGATGGGGAGCAGTACTTC | CASSSLAGVDGEQYF
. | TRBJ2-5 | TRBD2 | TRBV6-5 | TGTGCCAGCAGCCGAGGACTAGCGGGGCAAGAGACCCAGTACTTC | CASSRGLAGQETQYF
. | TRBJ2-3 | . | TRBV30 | TGTGCCTGGAGCGTGGCTAGTTTTGCAGATACGCAGTATTTT | CAWSVASFADTQYF
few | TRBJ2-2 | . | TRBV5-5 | TGTGCCAGCAGCCCCCAGGGGACCGGGGAGCTGTTTTTT | CASSPQGTGELFF
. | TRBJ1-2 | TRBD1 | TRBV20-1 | TGCAGTGCTAGTTTTAACAGGGGACCCTATGGCTACACCTTC | CSASFNRGPYGYTF